Below, 16 T cell receptor beta chains from the same sample are listed, as sequenced in a study of blood T cell repertoires in COVID-19. TCRdb keeps only in-frame clones here, not all; method: immunoSEQ multiplex PCR. The table has some 150,000 clones, roughly four fifths seen once. The sample taken for sequencing was peripheral blood. The receptor source for this set is a human donor in a cohort sampled during active COVID-19.

The chain is built from TRBV6-1 and TRBJ1-6; 7 bases are shared with TRBD1. Germline V gene lookup returns CDR1 MNHNS and CDR2 SASEGT. This CDR3 region has 16 residues. The ends lost 3 bases at V and 7 bases at J; junction bases unmatched: 9. For the CDR3, the DNA is TGTGCCAGCAGTGATTCCCCCACAGGGGTAAATTCACCCCTCCACTTT. This sequence encodes CASSDSPTGVNSPLHF.

This clone was detected only once. This chain joins TRBV7-2 and TRBJ1-6, with no clear D. This CDR3 spans 15 amino acids. In germline, CDR1 is SGHTA, CDR2 FQGNSA. V was trimmed by 1 base and J by 3 bases, leaving 7 bases between them. The CDR3 reads CASSLGGSYNSPLHF. CDR3 sequence (DNA): TGTGCCAGCAGCTTAGGCGGCAGCTATAATTCACCCCTCCACTTT.

The V gene is TRBV28, the J gene TRBJ2-1; D might be TRBD2 (6 bases). Trimming took 7 bases from V and 3 from J, leaving 16 bases between them. The CDR3 covers 15 residues. CDR1 and CDR2 (germline): MDHEN, SYDVKM. The CDR3 bases are TGTGCCAGCACCATTGGGGTCGGGGGCTACAATGAGCAGTTCTTC. Translated, it gives CASTIGVGGYNEQFF.

Details on this clone: A junction end diverges from the germline sequence, so it may reflect a read error. J is TRBJ1-2 and V is TRBV3-1 (or the pseudogene TRBV3-2); D may be TRBD1 (5 bases). The germline V gene encodes CDR1 LGHDT and CDR2 YNNKEL (reference sequence). This CDR3 contains 17 residues. CDR3 nucleotide sequence: TGTGCCAGCAGCCAAGTGGGGGGGACCCGGACAAAGGCTGGGATGGCCTTC. Encoded protein: CASSQVGGTRTKAGMAF.

This chain's CDR3 is CASRGLTDTQYF. CDR3 DNA sequence: TGCGCCAGCAGGGGCCTCACAGATACGCAGTATTTT. The rearrangement joins TRBV5-1 to TRBJ2-3; no firm D call. The V gene's germline CDR1 is SGHRS and CDR2 YFSETQ. The CDR3 sequence is 12 residues long. Deletions cut 5 bases from V and 2 bases from J, with 6 bases between.

The table lists this clone with a count of one. The V gene is TRBV6-2 or TRBV6-3, the J gene TRBJ2-5; 11 nucleotides line up with TRBD1. This CDR3 comprises 16 residues. Germline CDR1 and CDR2: MNHEY and SVGEGT. The V gene end was trimmed by 0 bases and the J gene end by 5 bases; junction bases not matched to a gene: 5. Here the CDR3 reads CASSYSEDRGQETQYF. The CDR3 DNA reads as TGTGCCAGCAGTTACTCCGAGGACAGGGGGCAGGAGACCCAGTACTTC.

The V gene is TRBV19, the J gene TRBJ2-7; 8 positions agree with TRBD1. Per the germline V gene, CDR1 is LNHDA and CDR2 is SQIVND (reference sequence). V trimming: 5 bases; J trimming: 2 bases; junction bases outside the gene matches: 2. CDR3 length: 13 amino acids. The chain's CDR3 is CASSLTGAYEQYF. DNA for the CDR3: TGTGCCAGTAGTCTGACAGGGGCCTACGAGCAGTACTTC.

The J gene is TRBJ1-5, the V gene TRBV9; D gene unclear. V lost 2 bases to trimming and J lost 9 bases, with 12 bases between them. Germline V CDR1 and CDR2: SGDLS, YYNGEE. The CDR3 covers 13 residues. CDR3 nucleotides: TGTGCCAGCAGCGTGTCCGGGGTTGGGCCCCAGCATTTT. Protein sequence: CASSVSGVGPQHF.

The V call is TRBV5-6, the J call TRBJ1-6, with 9 bases matching TRBD1. V was clipped by 4 bases and J by 10 bases; unmatched bases: 6. The germline CDR1 and CDR2 sequences are SGHDT and YYEEEE. The CDR3 has 14 residues. The chain's CDR3 is CASSQDRGQSPLHF. DNA of the CDR3: TGTGCCAGCAGCCAGGACAGGGGACAATCACCCCTCCACTTT.

The rearrangement uses TRBV5-1 and TRBJ1-1, with TRBD1 as a possible D gene (6 bases). The CDR3 has 15 amino acids. The V gene lost 3 bases and the J gene lost 0 bases, with 12 bases spanning the gap. CDR1 is SGHRS and CDR2 is YFSETQ in the germline V gene. CDR3 protein: CASSSMTGLNTEAFF. The CDR3, as DNA: TGCGCCAGCAGCTCGATGACAGGTCTGAACACTGAAGCTTTCTTT.

This clone showed up just once. V and J are TRBV19 and TRBJ1-6, with TRBD1 matching over 10 bases. In germline, CDR1 is LNHDA, CDR2 SQIVND (reference sequence). This CDR3 is built from 14 residues. Trimming removed 5 bases from V and 7 bases from J; junction bases left unmatched: 2. CDR3 sequence reads: CASSSTGGNSPLHF. CDR3 nucleotides: TGTGCCAGTAGTTCGACAGGGGGCAATTCACCCCTCCACTTT.

The J gene is TRBJ2-7, the V gene TRBV5-6; 9 bases match TRBD1. CDR1 and CDR2 (germline): SGHDT, YYEEEE. The CDR3 runs 15 residues. V was pared by 6 bases and J by 5 bases, with 12 bases of the junction left unmatched. DNA of the CDR3: TGTGCCAGCACCGCACCGGGACAGGGTTTGGACGAGCAGTACTTC. It codes for CASTAPGQGLDEQYF.

V gene TRBV6-5 combines with J gene TRBJ1-4; D is unclear. CDR3 size: 15 residues. Trimming took 6 bases from V and 3 from J, leaving 14 bases between them. The V gene's germline CDR1 is MNHEY and CDR2 SVGAGI. The CDR3 DNA is TGTGCCAGCAGCTATTCGGGAAGGGCTAATGAAAAACTGTTTTTT. It translates to CASSYSGRANEKLFF.

The J gene is TRBJ2-7, the V gene TRBV5-1; D is perhaps TRBD2 (5 bases). CDR1 SGHRS and CDR2 YFSETQ come from the germline V gene. The CDR3 loop spans 12 amino acids. V shed 0 bases and J shed 5 bases, with 6 bases lying between them. CDR3 loop: CASSLEGDEQYF. CDR3 DNA: TGCGCCAGCAGCTTGGAGGGAGACGAGCAGTACTTC.

The chain carries TRBV3-1 (or the pseudogene TRBV3-2) and TRBJ2-5; 8 bases are a match to TRBD1. CDR3 length equals 14 residues. CDR1 is LGHDT, CDR2 YNNKEL, per germline (reference sequence). With 4 bases clipped from V and 5 bases from J, the junction kept 6 bases outside the gene matches. The CDR3 reads CASSRQGATETQYF. CDR3 sequence (DNA): TGTGCCAGCAGCCGCCAGGGGGCGACGGAGACCCAGTACTTC.

This rearrangement joins TRBV5-4 to TRBJ1-6; possible D gene TRBD1, 6 bases. V was clipped by 1 base and J by 5 bases, with 10 bases between them. CDR3 length: 15 residues. Germline assignment: CDR1 SGHNT and CDR2 YYREEE (reference sequence). The CDR3 region has the DNA TGTGCCAGCAGCTTGTATAGGACAGATAATTCACCCCTCCACTTT. Translating it yields CASSLYRTDNSPLHF. The full variable domain, in which reference TRBV5-4 and TRBJ1-6 provide the parts outside the CDR3, is ETGVTQSPTHLIKTRGQQVTLRCSSQSGHNTVSWYQQALGQGPQFIFQYYREEENGRGNFPPRFSGLQFPNYSSELNVNALELDDSALYLCASSLYRTDNSPLHFGNGTRLTVT.